The 21 T cell receptor beta chains listed next were all sequenced from one sample in a study of blood T cell repertoires in COVID-19. The data were produced by immunoSEQ multiplex PCR, yet TCRdb's version contains in-frame clones alone and is incomplete. The table lists approximately 230,000 clones, about nine tenths of them singletons. Sequences were obtained from PBMCs or T cells enriched from blood (not recorded which). Receptors originate from a man between 40 and 49 years old who had recovered from COVID-19.

The chain joins TRBV7-2 to TRBJ2-7; 8 positions agree with TRBD1. The CDR3 has 15 residues. V trimming: 1 base; J trimming: 2 bases; junction bases outside the gene matches: 4. Germline CDR1 and CDR2: SGHTA and FQGNSA. The CDR3 DNA reads as TGTGCCAGCAGCTTAGATGGACAGGGTCCCTACGAGCAGTACTTC. Protein: CASSLDGQGPYEQYF.

The rearrangement links TRBV6-5 to TRBJ2-5; TRBD2 matches at 9 bases. V shed 6 bases and J 3 bases; nucleotides not matched to a gene: 8. The CDR3 runs 15 residues. Germline assignment: CDR1 MNHEY and CDR2 SVGAGI. DNA for the CDR3: TGTGCCAGCAGGGCCGGCAGCGGGGGGAAAGAGACCCAGTACTTC. It yields the protein CASRAGSGGKETQYF.

The chain couples TRBV24-1 to TRBJ1-1; a weak D match, TRBD1 (6 bases). The CDR3 has 14 amino acids. Looked up from germline, CDR1 is KGHDR and CDR2 is SFDVKD. The V gene lost 2 bases and the J gene lost 4 bases, with 10 bases spanning the gap. As DNA, the CDR3 is TGTGCCACCAGTGATTCCCAGGGGACCACTGAAGCTTTCTTT. Amino acids: CATSDSQGTTEAFF.

J is TRBJ2-1 and V is TRBV19; D might be TRBD2 (7 bases). Germline V gives CDR1 LNHDA, CDR2 SQIVND (reference sequence). The V end was cut by 5 bases, the J end by 10 bases, with 21 bases between. The CDR3 runs to 15 residues. The CDR3 loop reads CASSPLSGGGWEQFF. Written as DNA, the CDR3 is TGTGCCAGTAGTCCTCTTAGTGGGGGGGGCTGGGAGCAGTTCTTC.

V usage is TRBV9 and J usage is TRBJ2-5, with 10 bases that match TRBD2. J gave up 5 bases and V 4 bases, and 14 bases lay outside the gene matches. There are 17 residues in the CDR3. From germline, CDR1 is SGDLS and CDR2 YYNGEE. CDR3 loop: CASSSGGSGGSRETQYF. The CDR3 nucleotides read TGTGCCAGCAGCTCCGGAGGTAGCGGGGGGAGTAGGGAGACCCAGTACTTC.

The chain employs TRBV7-2 and TRBJ1-2, with D tentatively TRBD1 (5 bases). The length of the CDR3 is 14 residues. Trimming cost V 3 bases and J 6 bases, with 14 bases left between them. The V gene's germline CDR1 is SGHTA and CDR2 FQGNSA. The CDR3 sequence: CASSFWGTGDGYTF. CDR3 nucleotides: TGTGCCAGCAGCTTTTGGGGAACGGGGGATGGCTACACCTTC. Drawing the rest from reference TRBV7-2 and TRBJ1-2, the complete variable domain is GAGVSQSPSNKVTEKGKDVELRCDPISGHTALYWYRQSLGQGLEFLIYFQGNSAPDKSGLPSDRFSAERTGGSVSTLTIQRTQQEDSAVYLCASSFWGTGDGYTFGSGTRLTVV.

The sample holds one count of this clone. The chain employs TRBV7-8 and TRBJ2-5; 9 bases match TRBD1. V dropped 2 bases and J dropped 5; count of bases not matched to a gene: 9. This CDR3 region has 16 residues. Germline CDR1 reads SGHVS; CDR2 reads FQNEAQ. CDR3 DNA: TGTGCCAGCAGCTTAACAACGGGACAGGGAAAGGAGACCCAGTACTTC. Translated: CASSLTTGQGKETQYF.

The J gene is TRBJ1-5, the V gene TRBV30; D is unresolved. Trimming pared 4 bases from V and 2 bases from J, leaving 12 bases between. This CDR3 has 14 amino acids. The germline gives CDR1 GTSNPN, CDR2 SVGIG (reference sequence). The CDR3 sequence: CAWTIRGGNQPQHF. CDR3 DNA sequence: TGTGCCTGGACCATACGGGGAGGCAATCAGCCCCAGCATTTT.

The chain carries TRBV10-3 and TRBJ2-3, with D possibly matching TRBD1 (5 bases). The ends were cut back, 4 bases at V and 6 bases at J, with 14 bases in the middle. The CDR3 runs 14 residues. Looked up from germline, CDR1 is ENHRY and CDR2 is SYGVKD. The CDR3 loop reads CAISAVLAGDTQYF. The CDR3 nucleotides read TGTGCCATCAGTGCGGTGTTAGCAGGGGATACGCAGTATTTT.

The rearrangement links TRBV15 to TRBJ2-7; 10 nucleotides line up with TRBD2. The ends lost 5 bases at V and 4 bases at J; junction bases unmatched: 5. The germline gives CDR1 LNHNV, CDR2 YYDKDF (reference sequence). The CDR3 is made up of 14 amino acids. This CDR3 reads CATSPPTSGYEQYF. The DNA for the CDR3 is TGTGCCACCAGCCCGCCGACTAGCGGGTACGAGCAGTACTTC.

This chain links TRBV3-1 (or the pseudogene TRBV3-2) with TRBJ2-7; perhaps TRBD1 as D (6 bases). Germline V lookup: CDR1 LGHDT, CDR2 YNNKEL (reference sequence). The CDR3 consists of 15 residues. The V end was cut by 4 bases, the J end by 3 bases, with 16 bases between. The CDR3 here is CASSLDLGALYEQYF. For the CDR3, the DNA is TGTGCCAGCAGCCTTGATCTGGGGGCTCTCTACGAGCAGTACTTC.

The chain uses TRBV14 and TRBJ1-5; no clear D gene. The CDR3 runs 13 residues. V shed 6 bases and J shed 5 bases, with 11 bases lying between them. Germline lookup yields CDR1 SGHDN and CDR2 FVKESK. The CDR3 DNA reads as TGTGCCAGCAGTCTTGCGGCCGATCAGCCCCAGCATTTT. Protein: CASSLAADQPQHF. The full variable domain, completed using reference TRBV14 and TRBJ1-5, is EAGVTQFPSHSVIEKGQTVTLRCDPISGHDNLYWYRRVMGKEIKFLLHFVKESKQDESGMPNNRFLAERTGGTYSTLKVQPAELEDSGVYFCASSLAADQPQHFGDGTRLSIL.

The gene calls are TRBV18 and TRBJ2-5; no firm D call. Germline values: CDR1 KGHSH, CDR2 LQKENI. The CDR3 covers 12 residues. The V end lost 3 bases, the J end lost 1 base, and 3 bases lay between the germline ends. The CDR3 DNA reads TGTGCCAGCTCACCGCGCCAAGAGACCCAGTACTTC. Translating gives CASSPRQETQYF.

The chain is built from TRBV19 and TRBJ1-5, with 8 bases matching TRBD1. J lost 7 bases, V lost 5 bases, and 7 bases had no gene match. The length of the CDR3 is 14 residues. CDR1 LNHDA and CDR2 SQIVND come from the germline V gene (reference sequence). CDR3 nucleotide sequence: TGTGCCAGTAGTTTGACAGGGGTGGGGCAGCCCCAGCATTTT. Protein: CASSLTGVGQPQHF.

V gene TRBV2 combines with J gene TRBJ1-4; D perhaps matches TRBD1 (6 bases). V was shortened by 8 bases and J by 7 bases, with 14 bases between the two germline ends. Germline CDR1 reads SNHLY; CDR2 reads FYNNEI. The CDR3 runs 13 residues. The CDR3 protein is CASSRDIGEKLFF. The CDR3 DNA follows: TGTGCCAGCTCTCGGGACATAGGTGAAAAACTGTTTTTT.

J is TRBJ2-7 and V is TRBV21-1; no check of the table's D call, TRBD2, against the DNA was made. TRBV21-1 is described as a pseudogene. The CDR3 spans 17 residues. CDR3 DNA: TGTGCCAGCAGCAAAACACATCGGCTAGCGGGAGAACACGAGCAGTACTTC. Translated, it gives CASSKTHRLAGEHEQYF.

The rearrangement uses TRBV6-1 and TRBJ1-6; D is unclear. The CDR3 is 15 amino acids. Trimming pared 0 bases from V and 5 bases from J, leaving 8 bases between. Germline V gene sequence: CDR1 MNHNS, CDR2 SASEGT. The CDR3: CASSEASGNNSPLHF. The DNA for the CDR3 is TGTGCCAGCAGTGAAGCCTCGGGGAATAATTCACCCCTCCACTTT.

The sample holds a few counts of this clone. The gene calls are TRBV10-3 and TRBJ2-1, with TRBD2 matching 16 bases. Germline assignment: CDR1 ENHRY and CDR2 SYGVKD. The CDR3 contains 19 residues. Trimming at V came to 10 bases and at J to 2 bases, leaving 14 bases not matched to a gene. CDR3 DNA: TGTGCCACTACCGGAGGGACTAGCGGGAGGGCCGTAACCTACAATGAGCAGTTCTTC. Translating it yields CATTGGTSGRAVTYNEQFF.

The chain combines TRBV7-9 with TRBJ2-3, with D tentatively TRBD1 (6 bases). Trimming stripped 6 bases from V and 7 bases from J, with 11 bases between. Germline loops: CDR1 SEHNR, CDR2 FQNEAQ (reference sequence). This CDR3 spans 12 amino acids. CDR3 in amino acids: CASSPGVNTQYF. The CDR3 coding sequence is TGTGCCAGCAGTCCAGGGGTGAATACGCAGTATTTT.

The chain employs TRBV7-6 and TRBJ2-3, with 7 positions matching TRBD1. The CDR3 length is 14 residues. Trimming at V came to 5 bases and at J to 6 bases, leaving 8 bases not matched to a gene. Germline-derived CDR1 and CDR2 are SGHVS and FNYEAQ. The CDR3 DNA reads as TGTGCCAGCAGCCGGGGACAGCCCCGGGATACGCAGTATTTT. Translating gives CASSRGQPRDTQYF.

This clone showed up just a few times. The rearrangement links TRBV19 to TRBJ1-1; TRBD1 matches at 9 bases. Trimming cost V 0 bases and J 1 base; bases outside gene matches: 0. The CDR3 contains 15 residues. Germline V gene lookup returns CDR1 LNHDA and CDR2 SQIVND (reference sequence). DNA for the CDR3: TGTGCCAGTAGTATAGAGGACAGGGGGAACACTGAAGCTTTCTTT. As protein: CASSIEDRGNTEAFF.